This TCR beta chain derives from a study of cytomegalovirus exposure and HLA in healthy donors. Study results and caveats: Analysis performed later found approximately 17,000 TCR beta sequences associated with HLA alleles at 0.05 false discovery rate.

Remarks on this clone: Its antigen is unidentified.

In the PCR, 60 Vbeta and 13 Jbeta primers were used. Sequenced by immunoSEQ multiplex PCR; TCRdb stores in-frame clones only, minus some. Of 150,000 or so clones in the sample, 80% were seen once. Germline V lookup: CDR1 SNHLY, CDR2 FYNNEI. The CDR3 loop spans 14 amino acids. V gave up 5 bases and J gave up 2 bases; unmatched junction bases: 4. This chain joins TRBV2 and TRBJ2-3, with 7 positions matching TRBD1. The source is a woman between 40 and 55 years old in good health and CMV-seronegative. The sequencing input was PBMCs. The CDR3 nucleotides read TGTGCCAGCAGTTATACAGGGGTCACAGATACGCAGTATTTT. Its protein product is CASSYTGVTDTQYF.